This T cell receptor (beta chain) was captured in a study of blood T cell repertoires in COVID-19. Overall study: Specimens from acute and convalescent COVID-19 originated in the United States, Italy and Spain.

Some clones are missing from TCRdb's copy, which holds only in-frame ones; the method was immunoSEQ multiplex PCR. The sample lists 200,000 to 250,000 clones, 80% to 90% occurring once. The TCR comes from a woman aged 30 to 39 who had been exposed to COVID-19. The sequenced sample was PBMCs or T cells enriched from blood (not recorded which).

CDR3: CASSPTAGFQETQYF. CDR3 coding DNA: TGTGCCAGCAGCCCCACGGCGGGATTTCAGGAGACCCAGTACTTC. This rearrangement joins TRBV7-3 to TRBJ2-5; D is possibly TRBD2 (6 bases). CDR1 and CDR2 from the germline V gene are SGHTA and FQGTGA. The V gene lost 5 bases and the J gene lost 5 bases, with 18 bases spanning the gap. This CDR3 has 15 amino acids.